A single sample is the source of the 22 T cell receptor beta chains below, sequenced in a study of shared clonotypes between healthy human individuals. TCRdb's table, derived via immunoSEQ multiplex PCR, lists solely in-frame clones and lacks some. Of hundreds of thousands of clones listed, around 97% are singletons. The sequencing input was naive CD4+ T cells sorted from blood. Subset given: CD45RA+ positively selected. All receptors derive from a woman younger than 45 in good health.

The chain uses TRBV19 and TRBJ2-5; D is possibly TRBD2 (5 bases). This CDR3 spans 14 amino acids. V lost 3 bases to trimming and J lost 2 bases, with 10 bases between them. CDR1 and CDR2 (germline): LNHDA, SQIVND (reference sequence). The CDR3 bases are TGTGCCAGTAGTATCAGGTTAGCGCAAGAGACCCAGTACTTC. Translated: CASSIRLAQETQYF.

This chain links TRBV5-1 with TRBJ2-2; D possibly corresponds to TRBD2 (6 bases). Germline CDR1 is SGHRS and CDR2 is YFSETQ. This CDR3 comprises 15 residues. With 0 bases removed from V and 6 bases from J, the gap between germline ends came to 12 bases. For the CDR3, the DNA is TGCGCCAGCAGCTTGGTGGAGGGCGGGGCCGGGGAGCTGTTTTTT. Its protein is CASSLVEGGAGELFF. Together with reference TRBV5-1 and TRBJ2-2, the CDR3 gives the full variable domain: KAGVTQTPRYLIKTRGQQVTLSCSPISGHRSVSWYQQTPGQGLQFLFEYFSETQRNKGNFPGRFSGRQFSNSRSEMNVSTLELGDSALYLCASSLVEGGAGELFFGEGSRLTVL.

This sequence joins TRBV27 and TRBJ2-1, with D hard to call. CDR1 and CDR2 from the germline V gene are MNHEY and SMNVEV (reference sequence). The CDR3 runs to 12 residues. Trimming left V 7 bases short and J 1 base short, with 5 bases between. This chain's CDR3 is CASTASYNEQFF. CDR3 DNA sequence: TGTGCCAGCACCGCATCCTACAATGAGCAGTTCTTC.

The CDR3 DNA reads as TGTGCCAGCAGCTCCCATCAGGGCCCCAATCAGCCCCAGCATTTT. Its protein product is CASSSHQGPNQPQHF. The rearrangement joins TRBV11-2 to TRBJ1-5; D is perhaps TRBD1 (5 bases). CDR1 is SGHAT, CDR2 FQNNGV, per germline. Deletions cut 4 bases from V and 3 bases from J, with 13 bases between. The CDR3 is 15 residues long. The entire variable domain, with the rest obtained from reference TRBV11-2 and TRBJ1-5, is as follows: EAGVAQSPRYKIIEKRQSVAFWCNPISGHATLYWYQQILGQGPKLLIQFQNNGVVDDSQLPKDRFSAERLKGVDSTLKIQPAKLEDSAVYLCASSSHQGPNQPQHFGDGTRLSIL.

The chain has TRBV5-1 and TRBJ1-1, with TRBD1 identical over 7 bases. The germline CDR1 and CDR2 sequences are SGHRS and YFSETQ. J was trimmed by 4 bases and V by 3 bases; bases with no gene match: 0. This CDR3 comprises 12 residues. The CDR3 region has the DNA TGCGCCAGCAGCTGGGACAGCACTGAAGCTTTCTTT. Protein sequence: CASSWDSTEAFF.

The J gene is TRBJ1-2, the V gene TRBV19; D possibly corresponds to TRBD1 (6 bases). The V end lost 1 base, the J end lost 4 bases, and 19 bases lay between the germline ends. Germline-derived CDR1 and CDR2 are LNHDA and SQIVND (reference sequence). The CDR3 sequence is 17 residues long. For the CDR3, the DNA is TGTGCCAGTAGTATAGCCCGGGGGCCTCAATCGGTCTATGGCTACACCTTC. It encodes CASSIARGPQSVYGYTF.

This clone was recorded once. The J gene is TRBJ2-1, the V gene TRBV6-6; D may be TRBD1 or TRBD2 (6 bases each). Trimming removed 3 bases at V and 8 bases at J, with 14 bases between. Germline V lookup: CDR1 MNHNY, CDR2 SVGAGI (reference sequence). The CDR3 consists of 14 residues. In nucleotides, the CDR3 is TGTGCCAGCAGTTATAGTACAGGGAGGTATGAGCAGTTCTTC. Protein sequence: CASSYSTGRYEQFF.

The rearrangement uses TRBV9 and TRBJ1-2; 7 bases fit TRBD1. This CDR3 spans 15 amino acids. CDR1 is SGDLS and CDR2 is YYNGEE in the germline V gene. V dropped 0 bases and J dropped 4; count of bases not matched to a gene: 6. CDR3 amino acids: CASSVARGLGYGYTF. CDR3 DNA: TGTGCCAGCAGCGTAGCTAGGGGGCTAGGCTATGGCTACACCTTC. The full variable domain, in which reference TRBV9 and TRBJ1-2 provide the parts outside the CDR3, is DSGVTQTPKHLITATGQRVTLRCSPRSGDLSVYWYQQSLDQGLQFLIQYYNGEERAKGNILERFSAQQFPDLHSELNLSSLELGDSALYFCASSVARGLGYGYTFGSGTRLTVV.

A remark on this clone: The identical CDR3 is also encoded by other nucleotide sequences in the sample. The V and J genes are TRBV28 and TRBJ2-7; possible D gene TRBD1, 6 bases. The CDR3 sequence is 13 residues long. The V end lost 4 bases, the J end lost 0 bases, and 7 bases lay between the germline ends. Per the germline V gene, CDR1 is MDHEN and CDR2 is SYDVKM. In DNA form, the CDR3 reads TGTGCCAGCAGTTCACAGGGCTCCTACGAGCAGTACTTC. The encoded protein is CASSSQGSYEQYF.

The V and J genes are TRBV13 and TRBJ1-1; no definite D call. The germline V gene has CDR1 PRHDT and CDR2 FYEKMQ (reference sequence). The length of the CDR3 is 13 residues. Between the trimmed V and J ends, which lost 4 bases and 3 bases, there was a span of 9 bases. For the CDR3, the DNA is TGTGCCAGCAGCTACCTACAGCACACTGAAGCTTTCTTT. Encoded protein: CASSYLQHTEAFF.

This clone was picked up one time. The CDR3 DNA reads TGTGCCAGTAGTATAGTAGACGGTACTAATGAAGCTTTCTTT. This encodes CASSIVDGTNEAFF. V usage is TRBV19 and J usage is TRBJ1-1, with unresolved D. Trimming removed 1 base at V and 7 bases at J, with 13 bases between. The germline V gene has CDR1 LNHDA and CDR2 SQIVND (reference sequence). The CDR3 totals 14 residues.

V usage is TRBV6-1 and J usage is TRBJ2-7; no firm D call. V was cut by 5 bases and J by 0 bases, with 5 bases left in between. CDR1 is MNHNS and CDR2 is SASEGT in the germline V gene. The CDR3 is 12 residues long. This CDR3 reads CASSPSSYEQYF. The DNA of the CDR3 is TGTGCCAGCAGTCCTAGCTCCTACGAGCAGTACTTC.

This sequence joins TRBV4-2 and TRBJ2-3; D uncertain. The germline V gene encodes CDR1 LGHNA and CDR2 YNFKEQ. This CDR3 contains 16 residues. Trimming stripped 1 base from V and 1 base from J, with 12 bases between. The CDR3 sequence: CASSQASLRRTDTQYF. The CDR3 bases are TGTGCCAGCAGCCAAGCTTCTTTGCGGCGCACAGATACGCAGTATTTT.

DNA for the CDR3: TGTGCCAGCAGTTTGGCCCTCGAGACCCAGTACTTC. This translates into CASSLALETQYF. The chain couples TRBV28 to TRBJ2-5; D uncertain. Germline CDR1 is MDHEN and CDR2 is SYDVKM. V was cut by 3 bases and J by 5 bases, with 7 bases left in between. The length of the CDR3 is 12 residues.

The rearrangement joins TRBV5-5 to TRBJ2-7; no reliable D call. There are 14 residues in the CDR3. The germline V gene has CDR1 SGHKS and CDR2 YYEKEE (reference sequence). Trimming took 2 bases from V and 6 from J, leaving 15 bases between them. For the CDR3, the DNA is TGTGCCAGCAGCTTTCGATTTGGAGACGCCGAGCAGTACTTC. Translating it yields CASSFRFGDAEQYF.

This clone was detected once. The chain recombines TRBV9 with TRBJ2-7; TRBD2 matches at 8 bases. This CDR3 is built from 14 residues. CDR1 SGDLS and CDR2 YYNGEE come from the germline V gene. J gave up 4 bases and V 5 bases, and 8 bases lay outside the gene matches. The CDR3 here is CASRDREGIYEQYF. CDR3 DNA sequence: TGTGCCAGCAGGGACCGGGAGGGGATATACGAGCAGTACTTC.

CDR3 protein: CASSLYRDKNQPQHF. The CDR3 DNA reads TGTGCCAGCAGTTTATACAGGGATAAAAATCAGCCCCAGCATTTT. V gene TRBV27 combines with J gene TRBJ1-5, with D tentatively TRBD1 (6 bases). Germline V gene lookup returns CDR1 MNHEY and CDR2 SMNVEV (reference sequence). The CDR3 contains 15 residues. V was trimmed by 1 base and J by 4 bases, leaving 11 bases between them.

The rearrangement links TRBV12-5 to TRBJ2-1; the D is unclear. CDR1 is LGHNT and CDR2 is FRNRAP in the germline V gene. V was pared by 0 bases and J by 10 bases, with 4 bases between. This CDR3 spans 11 amino acids. DNA of the CDR3: TGTGCTAGTGGTTTGGTAAGGGAGCAGTTCTTC. Translated, it gives CASGLVREQFF.

CDR3 sequence: CASSGQSGNTIYF. The CDR3 DNA reads TGTGCCAGCAGTGGGCAGTCTGGAAACACCATATATTTT. This sequence joins TRBV2 and TRBJ1-3; D ambiguous. CDR3 length equals 13 residues. Germline V lookup: CDR1 SNHLY, CDR2 FYNNEI. The V end lost 4 bases, the J end lost 1 base, and 5 bases lay between the germline ends.

The chain joins TRBV6-6 to TRBJ1-1, with D unresolved. Trimming took 0 bases from V and 4 from J, leaving 6 bases between them. CDR3 length: 13 amino acids. Per the germline V gene, CDR1 is MNHNY and CDR2 is SVGAGI (reference sequence). The CDR3, as DNA: TGTGCCAGCAGTTACTCACAAATCACTGAAGCTTTCTTT. Translation: CASSYSQITEAFF.

This clone was counted a single time. The V and J genes are TRBV11-3 and TRBJ2-7; 7 positions agree with TRBD1. Trimming cost V 0 bases and J 2 bases; bases outside gene matches: 10. Germline V gene sequence: CDR1 SGHNT, CDR2 YENEEA. This CDR3 contains 17 residues. CDR3 residues: CASSLDRVDRVAYEQYF. CDR3 DNA: TGTGCCAGCAGCTTAGATCGCGTCGACAGGGTCGCCTACGAGCAGTACTTC.

This chain joins TRBV27 and TRBJ1-1; D unresolved. The CDR3 is made up of 14 amino acids. V was shortened by 3 bases and J by 4 bases, with 12 bases between the two germline ends. CDR1 and CDR2 from the germline V gene are MNHEY and SMNVEV (reference sequence). The DNA for the CDR3 is TGTGCCAGCAGTTTTAGTACAGTCGGCACTGAAGCTTTCTTT. This sequence encodes CASSFSTVGTEAFF.